This entry features one TCR beta chain sequence. The specificity of this receptor is unknown. Within one base of it there is no much larger clone, and no base qualities were kept. CD8 naive samples were obtained by positive selection for CCR7 among CD45RO-negative cells, yielding a CD45RA+CCR7+ population from which TemRA cells were excluded. The donors were healthy, HIV-negative adults who had no recently reported acute infections or vaccinations. Every donor was a Caucasian adult residing in Nashville, Tennessee, USA. Blood was collected by leukapheresis, and PBMCs were isolated by Ficoll-Histopaque density gradient centrifugation and then cryopreserved in liquid nitrogen vapor phase. Purity and quantity of every magnetically sorted T cell population were checked by analytical flow cytometry. From each sorted fraction, genomic DNA was isolated and quantified by UV absorbance on a Nanodrop 2000c.

These data are taken from a study of shared clonotypes between healthy human individuals (dated by TCRdb to 2019 to 2021). For the wider study: Three men and two women, aged 18 to 49 years, made up the cohort. For each donor, CD4 naive and CD4 memory were each given three plates, CD8 naive was given two plates, and CD8 memory was given one plate. To estimate repertoire size and how much clonotype sharing occurs between individuals, the study deeply sequenced the blood TCR repertoires of several healthy adults. Libraries were prepared and TCR repertoires were sequenced by different laboratories using diverse techniques, in order to increase sequencing depth and limit assay-specific biases. Per donor, leukapheresis produced somewhere between about 0.94 and 9 billion PBMCs. General conclusions and limits of the study: Compared with non-shared clonotypes, clonotypes shared by all four sorted-subset donors had higher generation probabilities. Sharing across a few donors was observed for 5% to 6.5% of naive CD4, about 3.2% of naive CD8, about 2.3% of memory CD4, and roughly 0.4% of memory CD8 clonotypes. Based on pairwise subsampling, the degree of clonotype sharing among donors was expected to be affected by sequencing depth. Larger estimated clonotype richness was generally found for naive subsets than for memory subsets. Rarefaction of sorted-subset datasets indicated incomplete sequencing despite the large sequencing depth. Sampling was restricted to blood, and TCR repertoires in tissue are likely to differ from TCR repertoires in blood. The genetic and exposure-history diversity represented was limited by the small number of donors.

The germline V gene yields SNHLY for CDR1 and FYNNEI for CDR2. Trimming costs V 7 bases and J 1 base, and their ends lie 14 bases apart. Its CDR3 holds 14 amino acids, cysteine through phenylalanine. Kept here is only the CDR3 DNA, which spans 42 bases and is read in frame from base 1. TCR CDR3 regions were amplified from genomic DNA by multiplex PCR using the deep immunoSEQ assay. Extracted genomic DNA from each cell subset was spread evenly across all wells of several immunoSEQ 96-well plates, with each plate serving as a replicate. Each replicate PCR for sorted subsets received around 200 ng genomic DNA, equal to about 30,000 T cell genomes. Purified libraries were quantified with a Qubit 3.0 fluorometer, sized on a Bioanalyzer 2100, and re-quantified with the KAPA Library Quantification kit. Each immunoSEQ 96-well plate was sequenced on its own single-read 150-cycle Illumina NextSeq 550 flow cell. The original methods were these. Because only junctional sequences without quality scores were contained in the immunoSEQ output, filtering matching that applied to full-length reads could not be performed. To assign V/J genes and CDR3, sequences were annotated against IMGT germline references using PyIR, a Python wrapper for IgBLAST v1.9. Reads with weak V/J assignments (E-value above 1e-6), missing CDR3, stop codons, out-of-frame junctions, or ambiguous translated residues were removed. V3J clonotypes were defined as sequences sharing an identical inferred V gene, J gene, and CDR3 amino acid sequence. The percentage overlap between two repertoires was calculated by dividing the number of shared unique clonotypes by the size of the smaller repertoire. Three approaches were used to assess repertoire richness: RTK rarefaction, the Chao1 estimator, and Recon v2.1 estimates of unobserved clonotypes. For all TCRbeta clonotypes obtained by the gDNA method from a few donors, generation probabilities were computed with OLGA. TCRdb mirrors the immuneACCESS table, restricted to in-frame sequences. Some clones are absent from its copies; in checked studies, under half trace to an unresolved V gene, and the reason for the others is unknown. That table furnishes V, J and clone size, whereas the DNA furnished D and trimming. This sample is represented by just over 2,000,000 clones; around 96% of them were singletons. The top ten clonotypes cover around 1.1% of the sample.

The TCR originated in a man younger than 30 in good health. Rearrangement joined TRBV2 to TRBJ2-7; the D gene is possibly TRBD1 or TRBD2, each agreeing over 5 bases. The sequenced material came from naive CD8+ T cells sorted from blood. The intended sense of this specimen's cell subset or site label: CD45RA+CCR7+. The CDR3 sequence is CASIPGWGSYEQYF. The DNA reads TGTGCCAGCATCCCTGGATGGGGGTCCTACGAGCAGTACTTC.